The 30 T cell receptor beta chains presented below share a single source sample, sequenced in a study of blood T cell repertoires in COVID-19. Profiling relied on immunoSEQ multiplex PCR, and the TCRdb table lists in-frame clones only, not all of them. Of fewer than 150,000 clones in the sample, about four fifths were seen once. Sequenced: peripheral blood. The receptors stem from a woman between 50 and 59 years old with acute or convalescent COVID-19.

The genes are TRBV3-1 (or the pseudogene TRBV3-2) and TRBJ2-1, with D perhaps matching TRBD1 (6 bases). CDR3 length equals 15 residues. Looked up from germline, CDR1 is LGHDT and CDR2 is YNNKEL (reference sequence). Trimming stripped 1 base from V and 6 bases from J, with 13 bases between. The CDR3 loop reads CASSQGQGHGNEQFF. CDR3 nucleotides: TGTGCCAGCAGCCAAGGGCAGGGGCACGGCAATGAGCAGTTCTTC.

This chain links TRBV6-5 with TRBJ2-1, with 8 bases lining up with TRBD2. The CDR3 contains 14 residues. The germline CDR1 and CDR2 sequences are MNHEY and SVGAGI. After removal of 2 bases from V and 7 bases from J, the junction contained 4 bases not matched to a gene. CDR3 loop: CASSYRGGQNEQFF. DNA for the CDR3: TGTGCCAGCAGTTACCGGGGGGGCCAGAATGAGCAGTTCTTC.

The chain carries TRBV18 and TRBJ2-1; the D gene is possibly TRBD1 (5 bases). From germline, CDR1 is KGHSH and CDR2 LQKENI. Between the trimmed V and J ends, which lost 0 bases and 8 bases, there was a span of 17 bases. CDR3 size: 16 residues. The CDR3 DNA reads TGTGCCAGCTCACCACCTAATAGGGGTCGTTTGGATGAGCAGTTCTTC. Translation gives CASSPPNRGRLDEQFF.

This chain links TRBV27 with TRBJ2-7; D remains unclear. Looked up from germline, CDR1 is MNHEY and CDR2 is SMNVEV (reference sequence). V was cut by 5 bases and J by 2 bases, with 10 bases left in between. This CDR3 has 13 amino acids. CDR3 sequence (DNA): TGTGCCAGCAGTCCCCGCCCGGCCTACGAGCAGTACTTC. Residues: CASSPRPAYEQYF.

The chain carries TRBV7-2 and TRBJ1-3, with 7 bases that match TRBD1. The CDR3 is 17 amino acids. Unmatched junction bases numbered 11, after V lost 6 bases and J lost 0 bases. Germline-derived CDR1 and CDR2 are SGHTA and FQGNSA. DNA for the CDR3: TGTGCCAGCAGTTATGGGACAGCTTTTATCTCTGGAAACACCATATATTTT. Protein: CASSYGTAFISGNTIYF.

The chain has TRBV5-1 and TRBJ2-3, with 10 positions matching TRBD2. The CDR3 is made up of 17 amino acids. From germline, CDR1 is SGHRS and CDR2 YFSETQ. The V segment lost 0 bases and the J segment 3 bases; nucleotides outside the gene matches: 7. The CDR3 is CASSLEASGGWTDTQYF. CDR3 in DNA: TGCGCCAGCAGCTTGGAGGCTAGCGGGGGTTGGACAGATACGCAGTATTTT.

The chain combines TRBV2 with TRBJ2-7; possibly TRBD1 for D (7 bases). The ends were cut back, 6 bases at V and 2 bases at J, with 14 bases in the middle. Germline V lookup: CDR1 SNHLY, CDR2 FYNNEI. This CDR3 has 14 residues. CDR3 DNA: TGTGCCAGCAGCCGGACAGGAGGGACCTACGAGCAGTACTTC. Amino acids: CASSRTGGTYEQYF.

The V and J genes are TRBV5-8 and TRBJ2-3; 7 nucleotides agree with TRBD2. V dropped 0 bases and J dropped 0; count of bases not matched to a gene: 1. This CDR3 contains 15 residues. CDR1 is SGHTS and CDR2 is YDEGEE in the germline V gene. This CDR3 is CASSLAGGSTDTQYF. The CDR3 DNA reads TGTGCCAGCAGCTTGGCGGGGGGTAGCACAGATACGCAGTATTTT.

There are a few counts of this clone. The chain couples TRBV19 to TRBJ1-5; the D gene is possibly TRBD1 (6 bases). V lost 3 bases, J lost 7 bases, and 22 bases lay in between. Germline CDR1 is LNHDA and CDR2 is SQIVND (reference sequence). The CDR3 has 17 residues. Here the CDR3 reads CASSIPSLGGLRQPQHF. CDR3 DNA sequence: TGTGCCAGTAGTATCCCCAGTTTGGGGGGGCTTAGACAGCCCCAGCATTTT. Using reference TRBV19 and TRBJ1-5 for the parts outside the CDR3, the full variable domain is DGGITQSPKYLFRKEGQNVTLSCEQNLNHDAMYWYRQDPGQGLRLIYYSQIVNDFQKGDIAEGYSVSREKKESFPLTVTSAQKNPTAFYLCASSIPSLGGLRQPQHFGDGTRLSIL.

The count of this clone is one. The genes are TRBV21-1 and TRBJ1-5; the table's D gene call, TRBD1, was not cross checked with the DNA. TRBV21-1 is described as a pseudogene. The CDR3 loop spans 15 amino acids. The CDR3 nucleotides are TGTGCCAGCAGCACCCCCGACAGGGGGAATCAGCCCCAGCATTTT. This encodes CASSTPDRGNQPQHF.

The chain is built from TRBV6-1 and TRBJ1-4; the D is unclear. CDR3 length: 17 residues. V lost 2 bases, J lost 5 bases, and 18 bases lay in between. Germline V gene sequence: CDR1 MNHNS, CDR2 SASEGT. The CDR3 nucleotides are TGTGCCAGCAGTGAATTAGTACGGGCTCGGGGAAATGAAAAACTGTTTTTT. Its translation is CASSELVRARGNEKLFF.

CDR3 region: CASGLRDRVSSPLHF. The DNA of the CDR3 is TGTGCTAGTGGTTTGAGGGACAGGGTAAGCTCACCCCTCCACTTT. The chain joins TRBV12-5 to TRBJ1-6; 9 bases are shared with TRBD1. CDR1 is LGHNT and CDR2 is FRNRAP in the germline V gene. This CDR3 contains 15 residues. The V segment lost 2 bases and the J segment 10 bases; nucleotides outside the gene matches: 6.

The V and J genes are TRBV2 and TRBJ1-3, with D possibly TRBD1 on 5 matching bases. Trimming stripped 6 bases from V and 0 bases from J, with 12 bases between. CDR1 SNHLY and CDR2 FYNNEI come from the germline V gene. The CDR3 runs to 15 residues. CDR3 sequence reads: CASSLGQISGNTIYF. The DNA for the CDR3 is TGTGCCAGCAGCCTCGGACAAATCTCTGGAAACACCATATATTTT.

The chain couples TRBV3-1 (or the pseudogene TRBV3-2) to TRBJ2-2; 9 bases agree with TRBD2. Trimming took 0 bases from V and 7 from J; bases not matched to a gene: 15. Per germline, CDR1 LGHDT and CDR2 YNNKEL (reference sequence). The length of the CDR3 is 19 residues. CDR3 nucleotide sequence: TGTGCCAGCAGCCAAGAGCCTCTCATAGCGGGAGATGTCGGCGGGGAGCTGTTTTTT. Translating gives CASSQEPLIAGDVGGELFF.

The chain employs TRBV15 and TRBJ1-3, with a weak D call TRBD1 (6 bases). Looked up from germline, CDR1 is LNHNV and CDR2 is YYDKDF (reference sequence). Trimming cost V 0 bases and J 0 bases, with 12 bases left between them. The CDR3 loop spans 17 amino acids. Here the CDR3 DNA reads TGTGCCACCAGCAGAGAAGGACAGCTGTACTCTGGAAACACCATATATTTT. It yields the protein CATSREGQLYSGNTIYF. The variable domain in full, with the rest retrieved from reference TRBV15 and TRBJ1-3, is DAMVIQNPRYQVTQFGKPVTLSCSQTLNHNVMYWYQQKSSQAPKLLFHYYDKDFNNEADTPDNFQSRRPNTSFCFLDIRSPGLGDTAMYLCATSREGQLYSGNTIYFGEGSWLTVV.

This chain joins TRBV5-5 and TRBJ1-4; perhaps TRBD1 as D (6 bases). The CDR3 is 16 amino acids. Trimming stripped 3 bases from V and 8 bases from J, with 20 bases between. CDR1 is SGHKS, CDR2 YYEKEE, per germline (reference sequence). The DNA of the CDR3 is TGTGCCAGCAGCTCAATTAAGGGGGAGTTGGGGGAAAAACTGTTTTTT. Residues: CASSSIKGELGEKLFF.

The gene calls are TRBV4-1 and TRBJ1-1; 9 bases agree with TRBD1. This CDR3 is 16 amino acids long. The V gene's germline CDR1 is MGHRA and CDR2 YSYEKL. V was clipped by 0 bases and J by 1 base; unmatched bases: 3. CDR3 sequence reads: CASSQEVGQGNTEAFF. Written as DNA, the CDR3 is TGCGCCAGCAGCCAAGAGGTGGGACAGGGGAACACTGAAGCTTTCTTT.

This clone occurred once. Within the sample, other DNA sequences also encode this same CDR3. V and J are TRBV6-5 and TRBJ2-2, with 7 bases fitting TRBD1. Per germline, CDR1 MNHEY and CDR2 SVGAGI. J gave up 2 bases and V 5 bases, and 5 bases lay outside the gene matches. The CDR3 is 15 residues long. The CDR3 sequence: CASSSRDRNTGELFF. DNA of the CDR3: TGTGCCAGCAGTAGCCGGGACAGAAACACCGGGGAGCTGTTTTTT.

V gene TRBV6-5 combines with J gene TRBJ2-1; 10 bases match TRBD2. This CDR3 has 15 residues. From germline, CDR1 is MNHEY and CDR2 SVGAGI. The V and J ends lost 6 bases and 5 bases, in that order; junction bases with no gene match: 7. The CDR3 sequence is CASSRPAGGNNEQFF. The DNA for the CDR3 is TGTGCCAGCAGCAGACCAGCGGGGGGGAACAATGAGCAGTTCTTC.

V gene TRBV15 combines with J gene TRBJ1-2; the D gene is possibly TRBD1 (6 bases). Trimming took off 4 bases at V and 6 bases at J, with 24 bases between the two ends. CDR3 length equals 17 residues. The germline V gene encodes CDR1 LNHNV and CDR2 YYDKDF (reference sequence). CDR3 in amino acids: CATSKEISSQGENGYTF. The CDR3 bases are TGTGCCACCAGCAAAGAGATAAGTTCACAGGGTGAAAATGGCTACACCTTC.

The chain employs TRBV5-8 and TRBJ2-3; 13 bases are a match to TRBD2. The germline V gene encodes CDR1 SGHTS and CDR2 YDEGEE. CDR3 length equals 16 residues. Unmatched junction bases numbered 3, after V lost 4 bases and J lost 1 base. CDR3 residues: CASSQGLAGGTDTQYF. The CDR3 bases are TGTGCCAGCAGCCAAGGACTAGCGGGGGGCACAGATACGCAGTATTTT.

V gene TRBV5-1 combines with J gene TRBJ1-5; D is possibly TRBD1 (5 bases). The ends were cut back, 4 bases at V and 7 bases at J, with 15 bases in the middle. The CDR3 has 14 residues. The germline CDR1 and CDR2 sequences are SGHRS and YFSETQ. The CDR3 DNA reads TGCGCCAGCAGCCCGGAAGCAGGGCTCCAGCCCCAGCATTTT. Translating it yields CASSPEAGLQPQHF.

The gene calls are TRBV2 and TRBJ2-3, with 8 bases that match TRBD1. The CDR3 has 15 amino acids. The germline V gene encodes CDR1 SNHLY and CDR2 FYNNEI. Losses at the gene ends were 7 bases for V and 1 base for J; bases not matched to a gene: 7. The CDR3, as DNA: TGTGCCAGCAAGGGGCAGGGGGCTGGCACAGATACGCAGTATTTT. Encoded protein: CASKGQGAGTDTQYF.

The V call is TRBV12-3 or TRBV12-4, the J call TRBJ1-5; TRBD1 matches 7 bases. CDR3 length: 13 amino acids. Trimming cost V 5 bases and J 4 bases; bases outside gene matches: 2. The CDR3 loop reads CASSQQGNQPQHF. CDR3 bases: TGTGCCAGCAGTCAACAGGGGAATCAGCCCCAGCATTTT.

The chain couples TRBV16 to TRBJ1-2, with D tentatively TRBD1 (5 bases). Germline CDR1 and CDR2: KGHSY and FQNENV. V lost 0 bases and J lost 2, with 10 bases in between. The CDR3 consists of 15 residues. The CDR3, as DNA: TGTGCCAGCAGCCAATCGTCGGGGGTCAACTATGGCTACACCTTC. Protein product: CASSQSSGVNYGYTF.

The chain uses TRBV5-6 and TRBJ1-6; 7 nucleotides line up with TRBD1. This CDR3 spans 15 amino acids. Germline trimming cut 0 bases from V and 7 bases from J; bases unmatched to any gene: 4. Germline V gene sequence: CDR1 SGHDT, CDR2 YYEEEE. CDR3 protein: CASSLGTGTNSPLHF. The CDR3 region has the DNA TGTGCCAGCAGCTTGGGGACAGGTACGAATTCACCCCTCCACTTT.

The genes are TRBV6-6 and TRBJ2-1, with 9 bases that match TRBD2. Germline loops: CDR1 MNHNY, CDR2 SVGAGI (reference sequence). The CDR3 covers 13 residues. The V gene end was trimmed by 4 bases and the J gene end by 9 bases; junction bases not matched to a gene: 4. Written as DNA, the CDR3 is TGTGCCAGCAGTTCTAGCGGGGTCACTGAGCAGTTCTTC. Translation gives CASSSSGVTEQFF.

This clone was observed a single time. The V gene is TRBV6-6, the J gene TRBJ1-5, with 7 bases aligning to TRBD1. The CDR3 sequence is 15 residues long. The J segment lost 5 bases and the V segment lost 4 bases, leaving 8 bases of the junction unmatched. Looked up from germline, CDR1 is MNHNY and CDR2 is SVGAGI (reference sequence). CDR3 amino acids: CASSLQNQGDQPQHF. CDR3 sequence (DNA): TGTGCCAGCAGTTTACAGAACCAGGGGGATCAGCCCCAGCATTTT.

The rearrangement links TRBV5-1 to TRBJ1-4; no clear D. This CDR3 spans 16 amino acids. In germline, CDR1 is SGHRS, CDR2 YFSETQ. Deletions cut 0 bases from V and 8 bases from J, with 17 bases between. The CDR3 coding sequence is TGCGCCAGCAGCTTGGTTCCGTCAGGTGTAAAAGAAAAACTGTTTTTT. It is translated as CASSLVPSGVKEKLFF.

This chain links TRBV11-2 with TRBJ1-1; D is perhaps TRBD1 (6 bases). Germline values: CDR1 SGHAT, CDR2 FQNNGV. CDR3 length: 15 amino acids. V lost 4 bases to trimming and J lost 1 base, with 13 bases between them. CDR3 amino acids: CASSYQTGWNTEAFF. CDR3 coding DNA: TGTGCCAGCAGCTATCAGACAGGTTGGAACACTGAAGCTTTCTTT. Combining the CDR3 with reference TRBV11-2 and TRBJ1-1 gives the whole variable domain EAGVAQSPRYKIIEKRQSVAFWCNPISGHATLYWYQQILGQGPKLLIQFQNNGVVDDSQLPKDRFSAERLKGVDSTLKIQPAKLEDSAVYLCASSYQTGWNTEAFFGQGTRLTVV.